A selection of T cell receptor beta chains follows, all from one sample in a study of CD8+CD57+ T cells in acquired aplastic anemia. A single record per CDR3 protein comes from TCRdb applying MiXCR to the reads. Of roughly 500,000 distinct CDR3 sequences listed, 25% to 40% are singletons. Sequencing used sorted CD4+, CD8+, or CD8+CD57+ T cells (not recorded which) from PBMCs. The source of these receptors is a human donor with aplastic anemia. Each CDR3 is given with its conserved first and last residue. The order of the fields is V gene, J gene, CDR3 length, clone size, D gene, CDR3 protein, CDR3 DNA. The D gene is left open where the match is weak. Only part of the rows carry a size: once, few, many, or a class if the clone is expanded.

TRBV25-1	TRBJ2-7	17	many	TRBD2	CASSAAVGSGGSYEQYF	TGTGCCAGCAGTGCCGCCGTAGGTAGCGGGGGCTCCTACGAGCAGTACTTC
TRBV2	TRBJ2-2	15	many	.	CASRTVAGPTGELFF	TGTGCCAGCCGGACAGTCGCTGGTCCCACCGGGGAGCTGTTTTTT
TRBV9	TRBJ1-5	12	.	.	CASSVLDRPQHF	TGTGCCAGCAGCGTGTTAGATCGGCCCCAGCATTTT
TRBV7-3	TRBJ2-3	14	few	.	CASSLTPDTDTQYF	TGTGCCAGCAGCTTAACACCAGACACAGATACGCAGTATTTT
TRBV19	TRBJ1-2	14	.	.	CASATEGANYGYTF	TGTGCCAGTGCTACCGAGGGGGCTAACTATGGCTACACCTTC
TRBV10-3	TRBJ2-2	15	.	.	CATVRSRGNNGELFF	TGTGCCACCGTTCGCTCGCGGGGAAACAACGGGGAGCTGTTTTTT
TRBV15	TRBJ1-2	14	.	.	CATSVLSGNYGYTF	TGTGCCACCAGCGTCCTCAGCGGAAACTATGGCTACACCTTC
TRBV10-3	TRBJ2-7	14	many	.	CATRDPESSYEQYF	TGTGCCACACGGGACCCTGAATCCTCCTACGAGCAGTACTTC
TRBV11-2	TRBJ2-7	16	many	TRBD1	CASSLLPTGQGATEYF	TGTGCCAGCAGCTTACTCCCCACCGGACAGGGGGCTACTGAGTACTTC
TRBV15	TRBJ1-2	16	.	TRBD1	CATSKGQGESSYGYTF	TGTGCCACCAGCAAAGGACAGGGTGAAAGCTCCTATGGCTACACCTTC
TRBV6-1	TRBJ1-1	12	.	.	CATLKWDTEAFF	TGTGCCACCCTTAAGTGGGACACTGAAGCTTTCTTT
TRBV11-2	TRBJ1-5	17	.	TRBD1	CASSLKATGIVNQPQHF	TGTGCCAGCAGCTTAAAAGCGACAGGGATTGTTAATCAGCCCCAGCATTTT
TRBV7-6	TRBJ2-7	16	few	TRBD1	CASSHYRDRSSYEQYF	TGTGCCAGCAGCCATTACAGGGACAGGAGCTCCTACGAGCAGTACTTC
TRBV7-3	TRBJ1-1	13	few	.	CASSLKATTEAFF	TGTGCCAGCAGCTTAAAGGCCACTACTGAAGCTTTCTTT
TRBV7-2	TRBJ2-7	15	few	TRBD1	CASSTSGQSSYEQYF	TGTGCCAGCAGTACCTCGGGACAGAGCTCCTACGAGCAGTACTTC
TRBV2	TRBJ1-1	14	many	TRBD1	CASTQTGVNTEAFF	TGTGCCAGCACTCAGACAGGGGTGAACACTGAAGCTTTCTTT
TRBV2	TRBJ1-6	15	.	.	CASSPQDIYNSPLHF	TGTGCCAGCAGTCCACAGGATATCTATAATTCACCCCTCCACTTT
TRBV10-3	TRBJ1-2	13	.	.	CAISRGTSCGYTF	TGCGCCATCAGCAGGGGTACATCCTGTGGCTACACCTTC
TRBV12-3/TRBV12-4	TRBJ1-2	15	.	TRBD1	CASSLPGQANYGYTF	TGTGCCAGCAGTTTGCCGGGACAGGCGAACTATGGCTACACCTTC
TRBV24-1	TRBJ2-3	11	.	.	CATRAYNEQYF	TGTGCCACCAGGGCCTACAATGAGCAGTATTTT
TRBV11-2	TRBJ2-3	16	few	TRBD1	CASSPRDRGYTDTQYF	TGTGCCAGCAGCCCAAGGGACAGGGGCTACACAGATACGCAGTATTTT
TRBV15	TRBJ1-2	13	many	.	CATSPGEGYGYTF	TGTGCCACCAGCCCAGGAGAGGGCTATGGCTACACCTTC
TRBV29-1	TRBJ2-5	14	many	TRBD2	CSVATSGRSETQYF	TGCAGCGTCGCGACTAGCGGGAGATCAGAGACCCAGTACTTC
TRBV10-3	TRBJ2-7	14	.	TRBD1	CAISLGQSAYEQYF	TGTGCCATCAGCTTGGGACAGTCCGCGTACGAGCAGTACTTC
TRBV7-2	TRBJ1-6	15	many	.	CASSPITGPNLPLHF	TGTGCCAGCAGCCCAATCACCGGGCCAAATCTACCCCTCCACTTT
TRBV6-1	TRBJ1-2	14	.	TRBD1	CATKTGVGNYGYTF	TGTGCCACCAAGACAGGGGTTGGGAACTATGGCTACACCTTC
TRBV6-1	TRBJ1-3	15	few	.	CASRVTKSSGNTIYF	TGTGCCAGCAGAGTGACAAAGAGCTCTGGAAACACCATATATTTT
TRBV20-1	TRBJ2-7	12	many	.	CSAENRADEQYF	TGCAGTGCTGAGAACAGGGCCGACGAGCAGTACTTC
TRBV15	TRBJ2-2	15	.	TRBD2	CATSRGTSRTGELFF	TGTGCCACCAGCAGAGGGACTAGCCGAACCGGGGAGCTGTTTTTT
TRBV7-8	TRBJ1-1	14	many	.	CASSAGQPNTEAFF	TGTGCCAGCAGCGCAGGACAACCGAACACTGAAGCTTTCTTT
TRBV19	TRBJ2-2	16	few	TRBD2	CASTPIGTSGTGELFF	TGTGCCAGTACGCCAATTGGGACTAGCGGGACCGGGGAGCTGTTTTTT
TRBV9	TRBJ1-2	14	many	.	CASSVAGDGYGYTF	TGTGCCAGCAGCGTAGCAGGGGATGGCTATGGCTACACCTTC
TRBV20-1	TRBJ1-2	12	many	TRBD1	CSGGQGNYGYTF	TGCAGTGGGGGACAGGGTAACTATGGCTACACCTTC
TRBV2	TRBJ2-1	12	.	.	CASTRDFLTQFF	TGTGCCAGCACCCGGGACTTTCTCACCCAGTTCTTC
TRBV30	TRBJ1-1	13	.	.	CAWILRGDTEAFF	TGTGCCTGGATACTTCGGGGAGACACTGAAGCTTTCTTT
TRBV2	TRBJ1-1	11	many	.	CASKMNTEAFF	TGTGCCAGCAAGATGAACACTGAAGCTTTCTTT
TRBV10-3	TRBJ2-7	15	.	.	CASSEPGHHLDEQYF	TGTGCCAGCAGCGAACCGGGACACCACCTGGACGAGCAGTACTTC
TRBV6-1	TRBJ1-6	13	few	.	CASRRVFNSPLHF	TGTGCCAGCAGGCGGGTCTTTAATTCACCCCTCCACTTT
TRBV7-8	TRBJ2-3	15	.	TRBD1	CASSLVPGGADTQYF	TGTGCCAGCAGCTTAGTCCCAGGGGGCGCAGATACGCAGTATTTT
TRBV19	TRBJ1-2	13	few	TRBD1	CASRDRGLGGYTF	TGTGCCAGTAGGGACAGGGGTTTAGGTGGCTACACCTTC
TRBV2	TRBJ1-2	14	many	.	CASSEVTVERGYTF	TGTGCCAGCAGTGAAGTAACCGTGGAAAGGGGCTACACCTTC
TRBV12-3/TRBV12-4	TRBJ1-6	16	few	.	CASSRVSSSYNSPLHF	TGTGCCAGCAGCCGCGTCTCCAGCTCCTATAATTCACCCCTCCACTTT
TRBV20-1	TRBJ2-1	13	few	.	CSARARSYNEQFF	TGCAGTGCTAGGGCCCGTTCCTACAATGAGCAGTTCTTC
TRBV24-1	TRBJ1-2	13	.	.	CATSEQGHCGYTF	TGTGCCACCAGTGAACAAGGGCACTGTGGCTACACCTTC
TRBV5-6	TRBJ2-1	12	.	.	CASSFSDRKEFF	TGTGCCAGCAGCTTCTCGGACAGAAAGGAGTTCTTC
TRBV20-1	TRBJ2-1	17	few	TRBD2	CSTNNAYGLAGQNEQFF	TGCAGTACAAACAACGCGTACGGACTAGCGGGGCAAAATGAGCAGTTCTTC